Sequencing of this T cell receptor beta chain was carried out in a study of cytomegalovirus exposure and HLA in healthy donors. The PCR contained 60 Vbeta and 13 Jbeta primers. Libraries were prepared by immunoSEQ multiplex PCR; TCRdb keeps only in-frame clonotypes and omits some of them. Of roughly 100,000 clones listed, 64% are singletons. Trimming stripped 0 bases from V and 0 bases from J, with 7 bases between. This CDR3 region has 14 residues. Looked up from germline, CDR1 is SGHRS and CDR2 is YFSETQ. Comment on this clone: What it recognizes is unknown.

Study findings and constraints: Later analysis showed TCR association rates varying by HLA locus, highest for DRB1 and lowest for HLA-C.

The gene calls are TRBV5-1 and TRBJ2-7, with no clear D. Specimen: PBMCs. The source is a man in his sixties in good health and CMV-seronegative. CDR3 region: CASSLDPSSYEQYF. Here the CDR3 DNA reads TGCGCCAGCAGCTTGGATCCGAGCTCCTACGAGCAGTACTTC.